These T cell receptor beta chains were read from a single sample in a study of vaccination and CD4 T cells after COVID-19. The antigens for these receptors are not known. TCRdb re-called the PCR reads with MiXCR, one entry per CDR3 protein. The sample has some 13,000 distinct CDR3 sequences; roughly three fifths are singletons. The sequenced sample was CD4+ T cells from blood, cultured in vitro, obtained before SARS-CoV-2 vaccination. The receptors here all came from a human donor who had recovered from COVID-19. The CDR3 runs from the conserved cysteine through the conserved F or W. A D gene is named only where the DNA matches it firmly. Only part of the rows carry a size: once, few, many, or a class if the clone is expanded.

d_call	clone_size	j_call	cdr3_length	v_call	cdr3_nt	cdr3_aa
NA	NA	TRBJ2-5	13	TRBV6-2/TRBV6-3	TGTGCCAGCAGCCCCGTCCCTGGCGGGACCCAGTACTTC	CASSPVPGGTQYF
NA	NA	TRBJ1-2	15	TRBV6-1	TGTGCCAGCAGCCCGGGGGACCAAACCTCTTATGGCTACACCTTC	CASSPGDQTSYGYTF
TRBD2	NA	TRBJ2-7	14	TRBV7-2	TGTGCCAGCAGCCCTGGGGGAGGGAGTTACGAGCAGTACTTC	CASSPGGGSYEQYF
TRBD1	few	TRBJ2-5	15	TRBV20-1	TGCAGTGCCCCTCCGGGACAGGCCTACCAAGAGACCCAGTACTTC	CSAPPGQAYQETQYF
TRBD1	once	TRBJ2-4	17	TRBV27	TGTGCCAGCAGTCCCTTACAGGGGGCGCTGGCCAAAAACATTCAGTACTTC	CASSPLQGALAKNIQYF
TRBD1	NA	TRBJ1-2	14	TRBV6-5	TGTGCCAGCAGTTACGCCGGGACAGGGTATGGCTACACCTTC	CASSYAGTGYGYTF
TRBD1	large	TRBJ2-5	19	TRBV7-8	TGTGCCAGCAGCTTATCCCCACCGACAAATACAGGGGGCAGGGAGACCCAGTACTTC	CASSLSPPTNTGGRETQYF
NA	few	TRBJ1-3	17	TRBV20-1	TGCAGTGCTAGAGATGTCGGGGGTCCGGGCTCTGGAAACACCATATATTTT	CSARDVGGPGSGNTIYF
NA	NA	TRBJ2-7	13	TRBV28	TGTGCCACGGCCAAGGGGGACGGCTACGAGCAGTACTTC	CATAKGDGYEQYF
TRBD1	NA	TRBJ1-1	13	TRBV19	TGTGCCAGTACAGGGGGCTCTAGCACTGAAGCTTTCTTT	CASTGGSSTEAFF
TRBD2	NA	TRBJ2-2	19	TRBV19	TGTGCCAGTAGTATAGGACTAGCGGGAGGACGCTCGAACACCGGGGAGCTGTTTTTT	CASSIGLAGGRSNTGELFF
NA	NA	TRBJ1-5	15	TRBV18	TGTGCCAGCTCACCTCCCCCAGGGGACAATCAGCCCCAGCATTTT	CASSPPPGDNQPQHF
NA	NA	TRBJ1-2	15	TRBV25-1	TGTGCCAGCAGTGAATACTCGGGGGCAGCCTATGGCTACACCTTC	CASSEYSGAAYGYTF
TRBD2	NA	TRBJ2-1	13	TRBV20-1	TGCAGTGCGTTTAGCGGGCCGTACAATGAGCAGTTCTTC	CSAFSGPYNEQFF
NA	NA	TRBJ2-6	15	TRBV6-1	TGTGCCAGCAGGGAACAATACTCTGGGGCCAACGTCCTGACTTTC	CASREQYSGANVLTF
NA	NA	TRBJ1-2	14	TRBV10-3	TGTGCCATCAGTGACACTTTTCTGGCCTATGGCTACACCTTC	CAISDTFLAYGYTF
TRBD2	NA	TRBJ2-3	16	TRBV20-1	TGCAGTGCTACACTGATCAACAGCGGGAGGGCAGATACGCAGTATTTT	CSATLINSGRADTQYF
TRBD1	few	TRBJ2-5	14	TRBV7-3	TGTGCCAGCAGCCGGACAGGGGGGCAAGAGACCCAGTACTTC	CASSRTGGQETQYF
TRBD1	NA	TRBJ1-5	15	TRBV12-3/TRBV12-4	TGTGCCAGCAGTCTAGGGACAGGGGGCTATCAGCCCCAGCATTTT	CASSLGTGGYQPQHF
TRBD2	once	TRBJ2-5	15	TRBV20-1	TGCAGTGCCGGGACTAGCGGGGGGGTAGGTGAGACCCAGTACTTC	CSAGTSGGVGETQYF
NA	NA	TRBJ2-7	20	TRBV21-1	TGTGCCAGCAGCAAGGGAACAACCGGGACTAGCGGGAGAGTCTCCTACGAGCAGTACTTC	CASSKGTTGTSGRVSYEQYF
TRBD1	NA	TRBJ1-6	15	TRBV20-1	TGCAGTGCTGCGGGACAGGGGGCTCCTAATTCACCCCTCCACTTT	CSAAGQGAPNSPLHF
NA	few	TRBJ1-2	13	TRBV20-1	TGCAGTGCAGAACCGGACAGCCGCTATGGCTACACCTTC	CSAEPDSRYGYTF
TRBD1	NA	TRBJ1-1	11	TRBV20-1	TGCAGTGCTAGGGGAGACAGGGATGCTTTCTTT	CSARGDRDAFF
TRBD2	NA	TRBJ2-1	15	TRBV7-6	TGTGCCAGCAGCTCCGGGACTAGCGGTTACAATGAGCAGTTCTTC	CASSSGTSGYNEQFF
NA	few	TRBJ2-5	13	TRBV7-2	TGTGCCAGCAGAGAAAGCCCCCGGGACTGGGGGTACTTC	CASRESPRDWGYF
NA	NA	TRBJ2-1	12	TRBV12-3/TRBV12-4	TGTGCCAGCAGTTTAGCGGCGATCGGGCAGTTCTTC	CASSLAAIGQFF
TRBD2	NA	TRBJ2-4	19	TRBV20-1	TGCAGTGCACCGAAACCGGGACTAGCGGGAGGTAAAGCCAAAAACATTCAGTACTTC	CSAPKPGLAGGKAKNIQYF
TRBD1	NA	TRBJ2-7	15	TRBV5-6	TGTGCCAGCAGCTTGGGGGGGACAGGACCCTACGAGCAGTACTTC	CASSLGGTGPYEQYF
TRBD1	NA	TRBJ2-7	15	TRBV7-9	TGTGCCAGCAGCCGGGTACAGGGGAAGACCTACGAGCAGTACTTC	CASSRVQGKTYEQYF
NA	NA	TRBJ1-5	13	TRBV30	TGTGCCTGGAGAGAAGGGATCAATCAGCCCCAGCATTTT	CAWREGINQPQHF
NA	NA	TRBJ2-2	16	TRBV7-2	TGTGCCAGCAGCTTAGGTGGCAGGACGAACACCGGGGAGCTGTTTTTT	CASSLGGRTNTGELFF
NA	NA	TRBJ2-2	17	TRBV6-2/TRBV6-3	TGTGCCAGCACCTCAATGCTGAGGGGTAGCGACACCGGGGAGCTGTTTTTT	CASTSMLRGSDTGELFF
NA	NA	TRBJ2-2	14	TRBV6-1	TGTGCCAGCATGGATCGGGGGTTGTCCGGGGAGCTGTTTTTT	CASMDRGLSGELFF
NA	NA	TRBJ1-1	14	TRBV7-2	TGTGCCAGCAGCTTAGGATGGGATCTCACTGAAGCTTTCTTT	CASSLGWDLTEAFF
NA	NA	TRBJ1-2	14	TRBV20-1	TGCAGTGCTAGATCTGGGAACAGTGCCTATGGCTACACCTTC	CSARSGNSAYGYTF
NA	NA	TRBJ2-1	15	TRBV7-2	TGTGCCAGCAGCTTAGGGGGCGGGCCCTACAATGAGCAGTTCTTC	CASSLGGGPYNEQFF
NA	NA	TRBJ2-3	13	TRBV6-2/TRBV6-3	TGTGCCAGCAGTACTTCAGGCCCAGATACGCAGTATTTT	CASSTSGPDTQYF
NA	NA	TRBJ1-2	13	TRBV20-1	TGCAGTGCTAGAGATCCCAGGGCGGTAGGCTACACCTTC	CSARDPRAVGYTF
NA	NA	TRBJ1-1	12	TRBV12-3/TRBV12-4	TGTGCCAGCAGTTTAGCAGGGTTAGGAGCTTTCTTT	CASSLAGLGAFF
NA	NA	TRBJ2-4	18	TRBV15	TGTGCCACCAGCAGAGATCCACTCGTGGGGCTAGCCAAAAACATTCAGTACTTC	CATSRDPLVGLAKNIQYF
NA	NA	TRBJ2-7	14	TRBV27	TGTGCCAGCAGTTTAGTAGGCGGATCCTACGAGCAGTACTTC	CASSLVGGSYEQYF
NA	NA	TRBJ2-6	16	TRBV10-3	TGTGCCATCAGTGAGACGGGGGGCGCTGGGGCCAACGTCCTGACTTTC	CAISETGGAGANVLTF
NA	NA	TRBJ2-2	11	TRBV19	TGTGCCAGTGGCAACACCGGGGAGCTGTTTTTT	CASGNTGELFF
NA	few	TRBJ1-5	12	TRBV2	TGTGCCAGCAGTCAGGGGAATCAGCCCCAGCATTTT	CASSQGNQPQHF
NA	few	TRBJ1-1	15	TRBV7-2	TGTGCCAGCAGCTTAGGTGGGGAGAGAGCCACTGAAGCTTTCTTT	CASSLGGERATEAFF
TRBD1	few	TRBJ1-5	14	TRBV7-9	TGTGCCAGCAGCTTAGGGGACAGGGATCAGCCCCAGCATTTT	CASSLGDRDQPQHF
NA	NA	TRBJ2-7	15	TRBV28	TGTGCCAGCAGTTGGGGTAGATACGAATCCTACGAGCAGTACTTC	CASSWGRYESYEQYF